This TCR beta chain was recovered during a study of cytomegalovirus exposure and HLA in healthy donors. The PCR employed 60 Vbeta primers together with 13 Jbeta primers. TCRdb keeps only in-frame clones here, not all; method: immunoSEQ multiplex PCR. The sample shows some 150,000 clones, around nine tenths of them seen only once. This clone appeared once. There are 15 residues in the CDR3. Germline values: CDR1 SGHTA, CDR2 FQGNSA. The V and J ends lost 6 bases and 8 bases, in that order; junction bases with no gene match: 13. This chain joins TRBV7-2 and TRBJ1-2; 9 bases agree with TRBD1. The receptor's source is a woman in her twenties or thirties in good health and CMV-seronegative. The sequenced sample consisted of PBMCs. The CDR3 nucleotides are TGTGCCAGCAGTTCCCGGACAGGGGTAGGAAGGGGCTACACCTTC. Protein product: CASSSRTGVGRGYTF.